A single TCR beta chain is shown here with its context. These data are taken from a study of blood T cell repertoires in COVID-19. As for the study in general: Recovered Cohort 3 donors showed two negative PCRs, clearance, or symptom resolution. PBMCs, B-cell-depleted T cells, or T cells were the source of the cDNA or gDNA that made up the material.

J was trimmed by 7 bases and V by 4 bases; bases with no gene match: 8. Germline V gene lookup returns CDR1 SGHTA and CDR2 FQGNSA. The CDR3 extends over 15 amino acids. The age range of participants was about 18 to 100 years, with residence in some 25 US areas. Original analysis: Reference gene primer amplification in the assay estimated nucleated cell counts. Sequenced by immunoSEQ multiplex PCR; TCRdb stores in-frame clones only, minus some. That table is the source of V, J and clone size, and D and trimming were worked out from the DNA. Among 200,000 to 250,000 clones, less than 90% were seen once, and the ten largest hold over 3%.

The rearrangement links TRBV7-2 to TRBJ1-5, with 9 bases that match TRBD1. Sequencing used PBMCs or T cells enriched from blood (not recorded which). This TCR was recovered from a woman between 45 and 65 years old in a cohort exposed to, infected with or recovered from COVID-19 (not recorded which). CDR3 nucleotides: TGTGCCAGCAGCTCCCGGGACAGGGCCGAACAGCCCCAGCATTTT. Its translation is CASSSRDRAEQPQHF.